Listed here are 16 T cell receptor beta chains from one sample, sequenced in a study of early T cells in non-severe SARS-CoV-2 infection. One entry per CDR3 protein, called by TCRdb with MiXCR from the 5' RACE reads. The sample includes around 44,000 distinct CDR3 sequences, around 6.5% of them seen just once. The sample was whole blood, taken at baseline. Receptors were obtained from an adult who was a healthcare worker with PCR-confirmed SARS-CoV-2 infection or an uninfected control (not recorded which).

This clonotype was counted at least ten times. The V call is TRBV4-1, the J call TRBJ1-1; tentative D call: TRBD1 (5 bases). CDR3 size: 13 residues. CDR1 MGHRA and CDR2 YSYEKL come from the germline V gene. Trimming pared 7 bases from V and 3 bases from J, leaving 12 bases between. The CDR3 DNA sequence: TGCGCCAGCATGGGGGATCTGTACACTGAAGCTTTCTTT. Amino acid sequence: CASMGDLYTEAFF.

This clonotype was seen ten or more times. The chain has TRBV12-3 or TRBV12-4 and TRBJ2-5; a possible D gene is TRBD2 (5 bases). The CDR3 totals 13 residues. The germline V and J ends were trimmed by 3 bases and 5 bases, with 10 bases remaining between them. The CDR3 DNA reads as TGTGCCAGCAGTTTCGGGGTAGGCGAGACCCAGTACTTC. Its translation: CASSFGVGETQYF.

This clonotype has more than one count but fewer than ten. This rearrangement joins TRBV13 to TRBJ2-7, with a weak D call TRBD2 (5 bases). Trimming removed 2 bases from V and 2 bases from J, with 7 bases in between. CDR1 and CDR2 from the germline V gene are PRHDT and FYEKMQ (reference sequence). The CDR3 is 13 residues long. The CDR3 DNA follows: TGTGCCAGCAGCTTATTGCGGGCCTACGAGCAGTACTTC. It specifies CASSLLRAYEQYF. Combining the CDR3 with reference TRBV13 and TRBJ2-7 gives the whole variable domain AAGVIQSPRHLIKEKRETATLKCYPIPRHDTVYWYQQGPGQDPQFLISFYEKMQSDKGSIPDRFSAQQFSDYHSELNMSSLELGDSALYFCASSLLRAYEQYFGPGTRLTVT.

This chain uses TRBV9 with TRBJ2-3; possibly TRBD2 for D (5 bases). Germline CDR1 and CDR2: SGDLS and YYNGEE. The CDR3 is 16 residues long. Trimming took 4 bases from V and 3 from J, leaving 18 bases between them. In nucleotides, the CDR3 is TGTGCCAGCAGCCCTTCCCCCAGCGGACGTACAGATACGCAGTATTTT. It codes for CASSPSPSGRTDTQYF. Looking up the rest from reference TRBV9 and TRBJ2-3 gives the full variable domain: DSGVTQTPKHLITATGQRVTLRCSPRSGDLSVYWYQQSLDQGLQFLIQYYNGEERAKGNILERFSAQQFPDLHSELNLSSLELGDSALYFCASSPSPSGRTDTQYFGPGTRLTVL.

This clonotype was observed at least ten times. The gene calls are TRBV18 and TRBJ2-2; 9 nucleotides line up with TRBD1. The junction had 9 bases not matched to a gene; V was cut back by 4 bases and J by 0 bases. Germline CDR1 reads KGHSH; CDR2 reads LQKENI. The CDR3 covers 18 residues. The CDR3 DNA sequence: TGTGCCAGCTCACGAGACAGGGGGTCCTACCCGAACACCGGGGAGCTGTTTTTT. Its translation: CASSRDRGSYPNTGELFF.

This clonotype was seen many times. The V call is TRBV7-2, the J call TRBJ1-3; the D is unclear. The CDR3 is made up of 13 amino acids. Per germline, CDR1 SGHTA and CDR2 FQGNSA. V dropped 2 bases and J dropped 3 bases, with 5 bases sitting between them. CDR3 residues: CASSLSRGNTIYF. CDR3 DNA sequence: TGTGCCAGCAGCTTATCCCGTGGAAACACCATATATTTT.

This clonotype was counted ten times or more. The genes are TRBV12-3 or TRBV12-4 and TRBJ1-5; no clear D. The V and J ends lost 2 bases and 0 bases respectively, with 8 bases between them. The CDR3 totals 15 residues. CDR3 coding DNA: TGTGCCAGCAGTTTAAAAACCCATAGCAATCAGCCCCAGCATTTT. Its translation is CASSLKTHSNQPQHF.

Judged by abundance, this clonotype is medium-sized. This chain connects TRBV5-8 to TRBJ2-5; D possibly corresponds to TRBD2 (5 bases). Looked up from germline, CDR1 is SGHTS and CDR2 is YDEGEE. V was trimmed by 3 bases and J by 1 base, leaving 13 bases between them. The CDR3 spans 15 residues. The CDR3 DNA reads TGTGCCAGCAGCTCCATAGCGACCCGCCAAGAGACCCAGTACTTC. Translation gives CASSSIATRQETQYF.

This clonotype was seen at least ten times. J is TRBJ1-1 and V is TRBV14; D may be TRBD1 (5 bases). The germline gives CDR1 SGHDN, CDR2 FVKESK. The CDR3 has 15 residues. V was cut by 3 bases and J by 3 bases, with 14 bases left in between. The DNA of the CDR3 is TGTGCCAGCAGCCACTTAGGGGAGAGGGACACTGAAGCTTTCTTT. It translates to CASSHLGERDTEAFF.

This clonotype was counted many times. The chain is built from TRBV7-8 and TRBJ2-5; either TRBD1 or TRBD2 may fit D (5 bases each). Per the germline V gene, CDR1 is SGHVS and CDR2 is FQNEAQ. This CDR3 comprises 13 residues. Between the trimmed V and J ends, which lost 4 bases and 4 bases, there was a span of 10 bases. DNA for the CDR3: TGTGCCAGCAGCTCCGGGACCGTAGAGACCCAGTACTTC. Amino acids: CASSSGTVETQYF.

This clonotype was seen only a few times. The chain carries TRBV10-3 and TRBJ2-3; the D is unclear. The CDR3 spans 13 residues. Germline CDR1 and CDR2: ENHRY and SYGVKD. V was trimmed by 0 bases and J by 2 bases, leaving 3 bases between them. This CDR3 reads CAISESPTDTQYF. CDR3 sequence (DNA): TGTGCCATCAGTGAGTCCCCCACAGATACGCAGTATTTT.

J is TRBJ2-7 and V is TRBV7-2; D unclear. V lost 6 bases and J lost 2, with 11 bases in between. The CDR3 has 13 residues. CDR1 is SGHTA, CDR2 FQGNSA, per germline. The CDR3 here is CASRKTAAYEQYF. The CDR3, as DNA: TGTGCCAGCAGGAAGACTGCGGCCTACGAGCAGTACTTC.

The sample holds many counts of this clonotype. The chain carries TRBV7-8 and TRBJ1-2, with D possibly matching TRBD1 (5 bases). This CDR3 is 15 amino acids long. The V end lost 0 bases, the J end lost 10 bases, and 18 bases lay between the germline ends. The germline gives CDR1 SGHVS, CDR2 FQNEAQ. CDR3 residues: CASSLALSRDGDYTF. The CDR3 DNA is TGTGCCAGCAGCTTAGCGCTCTCCCGGGACGGGGACTACACCTTC.

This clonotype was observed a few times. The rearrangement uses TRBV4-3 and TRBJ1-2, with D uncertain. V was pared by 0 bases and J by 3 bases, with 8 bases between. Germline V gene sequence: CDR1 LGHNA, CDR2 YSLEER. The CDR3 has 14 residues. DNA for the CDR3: TGCGCCAGCAGCCAAGATTTAAGACACTATGGCTACACCTTC. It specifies CASSQDLRHYGYTF.

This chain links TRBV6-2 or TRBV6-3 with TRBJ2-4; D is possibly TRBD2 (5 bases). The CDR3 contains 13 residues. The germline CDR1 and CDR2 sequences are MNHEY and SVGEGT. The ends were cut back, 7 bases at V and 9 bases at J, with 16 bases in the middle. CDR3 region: CASTPSGRGIQYF. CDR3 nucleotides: TGTGCCAGCACCCCCTCTGGACGGGGCATTCAGTACTTC.

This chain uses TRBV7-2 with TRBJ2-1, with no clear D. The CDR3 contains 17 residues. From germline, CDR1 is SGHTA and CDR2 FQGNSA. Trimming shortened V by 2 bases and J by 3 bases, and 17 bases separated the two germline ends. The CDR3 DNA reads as TGTGCCAGCAGCTTACCTTTGGGGAATTCAGTCTACAATGAGCAGTTCTTC. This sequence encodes CASSLPLGNSVYNEQFF. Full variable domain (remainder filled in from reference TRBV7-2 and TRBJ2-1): GAGVSQSPSNKVTEKGKDVELRCDPISGHTALYWYRQSLGQGLEFLIYFQGNSAPDKSGLPSDRFSAERTGGSVSTLTIQRTQQEDSAVYLCASSLPLGNSVYNEQFFGPGTRLTVL.